This T cell receptor beta chain was sequenced during a study of blood T cells in healthy people across ages. The CDR3 is 15 residues long. V gave up 5 bases and J gave up 4 bases, with 17 bases separating them. Per the germline V gene, CDR1 is SGHTA and CDR2 is FQGNSA. Primed by a sample-barcoded 5' primer and a J-beta primer mix, a second PCR proceeded for 7 to 11 cycles. The authors tagged each cDNA molecule using a template-switch adaptor with 12 random nucleotides. In TCRdb, the 5' RACE reads were re-called with MiXCR into one record per CDR3 protein. The table shows about 640,000 distinct CDR3 sequences, with less than 35% occurring only once. This clonotype was found many times. Its antigen is currently unknown. Points from the study as a whole: Long-lived donors exceeded aged donors in naive CD4+ cells and diversity.

The sample providers were healthy Caucasian people from Russia, aged about 6 to 90. The source material was blood. This receptor was taken from a woman older than 75 in good health. The chain is built from TRBV7-2 and TRBJ1-1, with D possibly being TRBD1 (5 bases). CDR3 residues: CASSLLRQGGTEAFF. Written as DNA, the CDR3 is TGTGCCAGCAGCCTGCTTCGGCAGGGAGGCACTGAAGCTTTCTTT.